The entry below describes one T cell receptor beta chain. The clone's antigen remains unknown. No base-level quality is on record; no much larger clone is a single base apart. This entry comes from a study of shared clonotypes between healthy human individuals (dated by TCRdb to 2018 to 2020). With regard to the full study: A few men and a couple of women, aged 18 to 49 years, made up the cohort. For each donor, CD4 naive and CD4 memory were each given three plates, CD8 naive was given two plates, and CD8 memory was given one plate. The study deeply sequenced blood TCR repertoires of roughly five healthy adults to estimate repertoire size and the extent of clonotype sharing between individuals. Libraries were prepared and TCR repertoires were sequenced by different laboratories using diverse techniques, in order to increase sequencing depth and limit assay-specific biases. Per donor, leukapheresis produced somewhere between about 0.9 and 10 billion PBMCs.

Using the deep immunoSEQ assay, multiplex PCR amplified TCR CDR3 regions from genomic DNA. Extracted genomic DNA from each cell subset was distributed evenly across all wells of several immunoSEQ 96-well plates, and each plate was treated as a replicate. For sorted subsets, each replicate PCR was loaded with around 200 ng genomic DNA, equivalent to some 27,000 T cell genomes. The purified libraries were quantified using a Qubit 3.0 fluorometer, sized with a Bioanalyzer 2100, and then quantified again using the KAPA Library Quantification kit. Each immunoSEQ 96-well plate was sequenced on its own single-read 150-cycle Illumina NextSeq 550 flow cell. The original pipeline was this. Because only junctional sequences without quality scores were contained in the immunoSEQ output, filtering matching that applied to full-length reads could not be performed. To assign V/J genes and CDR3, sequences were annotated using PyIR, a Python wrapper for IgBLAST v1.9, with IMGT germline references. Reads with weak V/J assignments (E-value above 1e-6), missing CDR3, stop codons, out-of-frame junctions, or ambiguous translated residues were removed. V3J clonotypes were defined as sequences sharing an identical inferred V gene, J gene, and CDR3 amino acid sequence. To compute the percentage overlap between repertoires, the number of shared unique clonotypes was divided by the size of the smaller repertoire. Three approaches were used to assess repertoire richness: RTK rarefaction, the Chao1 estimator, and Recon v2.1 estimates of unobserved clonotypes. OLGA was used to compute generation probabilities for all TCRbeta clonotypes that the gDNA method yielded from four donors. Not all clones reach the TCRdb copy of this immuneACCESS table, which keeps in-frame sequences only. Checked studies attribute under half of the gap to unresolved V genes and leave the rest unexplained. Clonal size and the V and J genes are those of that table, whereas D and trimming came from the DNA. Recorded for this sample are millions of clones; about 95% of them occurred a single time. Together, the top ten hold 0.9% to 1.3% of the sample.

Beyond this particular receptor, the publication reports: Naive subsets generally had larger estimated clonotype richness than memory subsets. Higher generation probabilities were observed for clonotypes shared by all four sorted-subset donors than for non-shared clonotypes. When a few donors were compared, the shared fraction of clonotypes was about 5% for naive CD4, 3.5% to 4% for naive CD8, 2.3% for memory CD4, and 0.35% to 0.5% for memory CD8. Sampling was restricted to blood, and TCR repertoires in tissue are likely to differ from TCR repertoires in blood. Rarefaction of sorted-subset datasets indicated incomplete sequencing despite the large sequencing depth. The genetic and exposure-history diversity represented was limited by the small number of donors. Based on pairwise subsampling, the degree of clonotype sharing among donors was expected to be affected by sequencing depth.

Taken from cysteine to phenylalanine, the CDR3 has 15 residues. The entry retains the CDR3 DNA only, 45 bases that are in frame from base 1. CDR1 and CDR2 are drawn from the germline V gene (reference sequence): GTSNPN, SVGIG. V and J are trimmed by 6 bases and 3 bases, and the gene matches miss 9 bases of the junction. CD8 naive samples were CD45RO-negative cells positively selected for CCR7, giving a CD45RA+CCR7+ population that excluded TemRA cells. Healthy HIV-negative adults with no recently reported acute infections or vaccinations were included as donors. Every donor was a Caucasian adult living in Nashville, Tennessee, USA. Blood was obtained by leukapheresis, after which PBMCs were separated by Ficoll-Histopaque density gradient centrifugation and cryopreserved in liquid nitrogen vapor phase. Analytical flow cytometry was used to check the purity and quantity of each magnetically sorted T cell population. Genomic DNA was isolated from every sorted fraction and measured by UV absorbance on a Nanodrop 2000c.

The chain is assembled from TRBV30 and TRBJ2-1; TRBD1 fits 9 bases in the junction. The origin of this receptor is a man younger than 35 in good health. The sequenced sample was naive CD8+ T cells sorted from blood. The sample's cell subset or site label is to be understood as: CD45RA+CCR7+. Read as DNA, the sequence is TGTGCCTGCCACTACCCGGGACAGGGCTACAATGAGCAGTTCTTC. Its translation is CACHYPGQGYNEQFF.